These 2 T cell receptor beta chains were sequenced from one sample in a study of breast tumors, draining lymph nodes, adjacent tissues. MiXCR, run by TCRdb on the multiplex PCR reads, gives a single entry per CDR3 protein. The table lists 100,000 to 150,000 distinct CDR3 sequences, just under 20% of them singletons, with roughly 3.6% in the top ten. Breast cancer patients provided tissue from their axillary draining lymph nodes. Sequencing input: axillary lymph node tissue. These receptor sequences come from a female donor with breast cancer. Some clones in this sample may be carry-over from other donors' samples.

This clonotype was seen many times. The chain carries TRBV20-1 and TRBJ2-1; 9 bases are shared with TRBD2. This CDR3 comprises 16 residues. V dropped 3 bases and J dropped 6; count of bases not matched to a gene: 12. Germline V CDR1 and CDR2: DFQATT, SNEGSKA (reference sequence). CDR3 amino acids: CSASSNSGSTGNEQFF. CDR3 in DNA: TGCAGTGCTAGCAGTAATAGCGGGAGCACGGGCAATGAGCAGTTCTTC.

This clonotype was seen at least ten times. The CDR3 DNA sequence: TGTGCCAGCAGCCCAGGCCCTAGCGGGACATCCTACGAGCAGTACTTC. It yields the protein CASSPGPSGTSYEQYF. The genes are TRBV11-2 and TRBJ2-7; 9 bases map to TRBD2. V lost 5 bases, J lost 1 base, and 9 bases stayed unmatched. Germline-derived CDR1 and CDR2 are SGHAT and FQNNGV. This CDR3 contains 16 residues.